This T cell receptor (beta chain) was identified in a study of control samples from healthy donors and cancer patients (dated by TCRdb to the early 2020s). The library was prepared using the immunoSEQ multiplex PCR assay. Drawn from immuneACCESS, this table holds only the in-frame rearrangements with V and J called that TCRdb kept. Clones are partly lost; checked studies trace under half to an unresolved V gene and leave the rest unexplained. The sample table shows fewer than 200,000 clones, and more than 80% are seen once. The top ten clonotypes cover 1.2% to 1.5% of the sample. Comments on this clone: Its antigen is still unknown. No base qualities exist here, and no much larger clone lies one base off it.

Unmatched junction bases come to 9, with V trimmed by 1 base and J by 8 bases. CDR3 length: 15 amino acids, cysteine to phenylalanine. Of the read, only the CDR3 DNA is kept; its 45 bases are in frame from base 1. The germline V gene (reference sequence) supplies CDR1 GTSNPN and CDR2 SVGIG. The specimen sequenced was blood. The source is a man younger than 45 in good health. The V and J segments used are TRBV30 and TRBJ1-2; TRBD1 aligns with 11 central bases. Here the CDR3 is given as CAWSGTGTGGYGYTF. The DNA sequence is as follows: TGTGCCTGGAGTGGGACCGGGACAGGGGGATACGGCTACACCTTC.